The 21 T cell receptor beta chains presented below share a single source sample, sequenced in a study of T cell repertoires and HLA-DP antigens. The repertoire was sequenced with immunoSEQ multiplex PCR; TCRdb's copy has only in-frame clones and lacks some. Of roughly 1,500 clones in the sample, approximately 63% were seen once. HeLa cells expressing allogeneic DPB1 restimulated the approximately 15-day-expanded CD4+ cells for about a day. Cells were stimulated with HeLa cells transduced with HLA-DPA1/DPB1, HLA-DM, invariant chain and CD80. The source material was CD137- CD4+ T cells from cultured PBMCs. The receptors derive from a man aged 55-75 years in good health and CMV-seronegative.

The chain carries TRBV5-1 and TRBJ2-1; 8 bases are a match to TRBD2. CDR3 size: 13 residues. CDR1 SGHRS and CDR2 YFSETQ come from the germline V gene. Germline trimming cut 4 bases from V and 8 bases from J; bases unmatched to any gene: 5. CDR3 in amino acids: CASSGPAGDEQFF. CDR3 DNA sequence: TGCGCCAGCAGCGGCCCAGCGGGGGATGAGCAGTTCTTC.

The chain is built from TRBV11-2 and TRBJ2-5; D is unclear. There are 17 residues in the CDR3. The germline V gene encodes CDR1 SGHAT and CDR2 FQNNGV. V was cut by 2 bases and J by 3 bases, with 19 bases left in between. The CDR3 DNA follows: TGTGCCAGCAGCTTATACGACTTAGGCGGCAGAGAAGAGACCCAGTACTTC. Protein: CASSLYDLGGREETQYF.

CDR3: CASSEARGRINEKLFF. CDR3 nucleotides: TGTGCCAGCAGTGAAGCCAGGGGACGGATTAATGAAAAACTGTTTTTT. The chain has TRBV6-1 and TRBJ1-4, with D possibly TRBD1 on 6 matching bases. Germline CDR1 and CDR2: MNHNS and SASEGT. CDR3 length equals 16 residues. The V end was cut by 0 bases, the J end by 4 bases, with 12 bases between.

This clone has only one observation. The chain joins TRBV11-2 to TRBJ2-1; D may be TRBD2 (6 bases). V was cut by 1 base and J by 4 bases, with 11 bases left in between. The CDR3 runs to 15 residues. Germline V gives CDR1 SGHAT, CDR2 FQNNGV. The CDR3 region is CASSLVTSPYNEQFF. CDR3 in DNA: TGTGCCAGCAGCTTAGTAACTAGCCCATACAATGAGCAGTTCTTC. Supplemented by reference TRBV11-2 and TRBJ2-1, the full variable domain reads EAGVAQSPRYKIIEKRQSVAFWCNPISGHATLYWYQQILGQGPKLLIQFQNNGVVDDSQLPKDRFSAERLKGVDSTLKIQPAKLEDSAVYLCASSLVTSPYNEQFFGPGTRLTVL.

The J gene is TRBJ2-2, the V gene TRBV14, with D possibly matching TRBD1 (6 bases). Germline V gives CDR1 SGHDN, CDR2 FVKESK. This CDR3 comprises 15 residues. With 1 base removed from V and 7 bases from J, the gap between germline ends came to 13 bases. The CDR3 region is CASSQGQGLGGELFF. DNA for the CDR3: TGTGCCAGCAGCCAAGGCCAGGGGCTGGGCGGGGAGCTGTTTTTT.

This clone was seen a few times. The J gene is TRBJ1-2, the V gene TRBV19; D ambiguous. V lost 7 bases to trimming and J lost 3 bases, with 21 bases between them. The CDR3 extends over 16 amino acids. CDR1 and CDR2 from the germline V gene are LNHDA and SQIVND (reference sequence). Written as DNA, the CDR3 is TGTGCCAGTACGCTCTCGGGTCAGAGGACCCACTATGGCTACACCTTC. This sequence encodes CASTLSGQRTHYGYTF.

The rearrangement links TRBV30 to TRBJ2-1; 11 bases map to TRBD2. CDR3 size: 18 residues. CDR1 and CDR2 from the germline V gene are GTSNPN and SVGIG (reference sequence). Germline trimming cut 0 bases from V and 2 bases from J; bases unmatched to any gene: 9. The CDR3 loop is CAWSVFRLAGGPYNEQFF. DNA of the CDR3: TGTGCCTGGAGTGTATTTAGGCTAGCGGGAGGCCCCTACAATGAGCAGTTCTTC.

Of note for this clone: It is likely a read error, because the conserved phenylalanine at the end of the CDR3 is missing. The limits of the CDR3 on the DNA are not certain, so only TCRdb's listed CDR3 is given. The J gene is TRBJ1-6, the V gene TRBV29-1. From germline, CDR1 is SQVTM and CDR2 ANQGSEA. The CDR3 has 15 residues if both end residues are counted. This chain's CDR3 is CSVRAGSLLLFTPPL.

This rearrangement joins TRBV4-3 to TRBJ2-7, with 11 nucleotides matching TRBD1. Germline lookup yields CDR1 LGHNA and CDR2 YSLEER. V was pared by 0 bases and J by 3 bases, with 4 bases of the junction left unmatched. The CDR3 length is 16 residues. CDR3 protein: CASSQEPGQGGYEQYF. In nucleotides, the CDR3 is TGCGCCAGCAGCCAAGAACCGGGACAGGGGGGCTACGAGCAGTACTTC.

The chain recombines TRBV9 with TRBJ2-1, with 9 bases aligning to TRBD2. From germline, CDR1 is SGDLS and CDR2 YYNGEE. V lost 3 bases to trimming and J lost 1 base; unmatched junction nucleotides: 2. This CDR3 has 15 residues. The CDR3 sequence is CASSARGGSYNEQFF. CDR3 in DNA: TGTGCCAGCAGCGCGCGGGGGGGTTCCTACAATGAGCAGTTCTTC.

The chain combines TRBV7-2 with TRBJ2-5; no reliable D call. CDR1 and CDR2 (germline): SGHTA, FQGNSA. This CDR3 is built from 14 residues. V lost 1 base to trimming and J lost 0 bases, with 6 bases between them. This CDR3 reads CASSLGGNQETQYF. The CDR3 DNA follows: TGTGCCAGCAGCTTAGGGGGAAACCAAGAGACCCAGTACTTC.

The V and J genes are TRBV2 and TRBJ1-6; D is ambiguous. V dropped 6 bases and J dropped 7 bases, with 13 bases sitting between them. This CDR3 region has 14 residues. Per the germline V gene, CDR1 is SNHLY and CDR2 is FYNNEI. In DNA, the CDR3 is TGTGCCAGCAGGGCCACGGGGTTGAATTCACCCCTCCACTTT. Translated, it gives CASRATGLNSPLHF.

The V call is TRBV7-2, the J call TRBJ2-1; D is possibly TRBD1 (7 bases). Trimming took 5 bases from V and 8 from J, leaving 16 bases between them. Germline V CDR1 and CDR2: SGHTA, FQGNSA. This CDR3 region has 14 residues. CDR3 in amino acids: CASSQSPGGYEQFF. CDR3 nucleotide sequence: TGTGCCAGCAGCCAGTCTCCAGGGGGGTATGAGCAGTTCTTC.

The chain carries TRBV5-1 and TRBJ1-1; D is ambiguous. V shed 0 bases and J shed 2 bases, with 8 bases lying between them. The germline CDR1 and CDR2 sequences are SGHRS and YFSETQ. The CDR3 is 14 residues long. CDR3 DNA sequence: TGCGCCAGCAGCTTGGATAGCACCAACACTGAAGCTTTCTTT. It is translated as CASSLDSTNTEAFF.

The rearrangement links TRBV7-9 to TRBJ1-5; D ambiguous. V was trimmed by 1 base and J by 6 bases, leaving 10 bases between them. The CDR3 spans 14 residues. In germline, CDR1 is SEHNR, CDR2 FQNEAQ (reference sequence). The CDR3 region has the DNA TGTGCCAGCAGCTTAGGTGGAGGGCGTCAGCCCCAGCATTTT. Protein sequence: CASSLGGGRQPQHF.

The chain employs TRBV7-2 and TRBJ2-5, with D possibly being TRBD2 (6 bases). This CDR3 spans 15 amino acids. Germline CDR1 is SGHTA and CDR2 is FQGNSA. V was shortened by 4 bases and J by 2 bases, with 14 bases between the two germline ends. CDR3 region: CASSSLGLAQETQYF. In DNA, the CDR3 is TGTGCCAGCAGCTCACTGGGACTTGCGCAAGAGACCCAGTACTTC. Full variable domain (missing parts from reference TRBV7-2 and TRBJ2-5): GAGVSQSPSNKVTEKGKDVELRCDPISGHTALYWYRQSLGQGLEFLIYFQGNSAPDKSGLPSDRFSAERTGGSVSTLTIQRTQQEDSAVYLCASSSLGLAQETQYFGPGTRLLVL.

This rearrangement joins TRBV10-2 to TRBJ2-1, with D possibly being TRBD1 (6 bases). The CDR3 has 20 residues. V shed 4 bases and J shed 1 base, with 26 bases lying between them. Germline-derived CDR1 and CDR2 are WSHSY and SAAADI. CDR3 in amino acids: CASSGSTPGQPRTSYNEQFF. The CDR3 region has the DNA TGCGCCAGCAGTGGTTCAACCCCCGGACAGCCTAGGACGTCCTACAATGAGCAGTTCTTC.

Only a few counts were recorded for this clone. The genes are TRBV7-2 and TRBJ1-2, with 12 bases aligning to TRBD1. With 8 bases clipped from V and 8 bases from J, the junction kept 6 bases outside the gene matches. The CDR3 spans 13 residues. Looked up from germline, CDR1 is SGHTA and CDR2 is FQGNSA. The CDR3 is CASAGQGAGGYTF. The CDR3 DNA is TGTGCCAGCGCGGGACAGGGGGCGGGAGGCTACACCTTC.

The V call is TRBV5-1, the J call TRBJ2-2, with 12 nucleotides matching TRBD1. This CDR3 has 16 residues. Germline V CDR1 and CDR2: SGHRS, YFSETQ. V dropped 4 bases and J dropped 7; count of bases not matched to a gene: 8. Here the CDR3 DNA reads TGCGCCAGCAGCCTAAGGGACAGGGGGCTTATCGGGGAGCTGTTTTTT. It specifies CASSLRDRGLIGELFF.

This clone was detected a few times. The rearrangement links TRBV7-2 to TRBJ1-6; D gene unclear. Germline CDR1 and CDR2: SGHTA and FQGNSA. This CDR3 comprises 14 residues. The V end was cut by 2 bases, the J end by 10 bases, with 12 bases between. The DNA for the CDR3 is TGTGCCAGCAGCTTATCCAGTGAAGGCTCACCCCTCCACTTT. Its translation: CASSLSSEGSPLHF.

The gene calls are TRBV4-3 and TRBJ1-5, with unresolved D. The germline V gene has CDR1 LGHNA and CDR2 YSLEER. CDR3 size: 17 residues. V shed 0 bases and J shed 6 bases, with 18 bases lying between them. The chain's CDR3 is CASSQDLQQRSAQPQHF. For the CDR3, the DNA is TGCGCCAGCAGCCAAGACCTGCAACAAAGATCGGCTCAGCCCCAGCATTTT.